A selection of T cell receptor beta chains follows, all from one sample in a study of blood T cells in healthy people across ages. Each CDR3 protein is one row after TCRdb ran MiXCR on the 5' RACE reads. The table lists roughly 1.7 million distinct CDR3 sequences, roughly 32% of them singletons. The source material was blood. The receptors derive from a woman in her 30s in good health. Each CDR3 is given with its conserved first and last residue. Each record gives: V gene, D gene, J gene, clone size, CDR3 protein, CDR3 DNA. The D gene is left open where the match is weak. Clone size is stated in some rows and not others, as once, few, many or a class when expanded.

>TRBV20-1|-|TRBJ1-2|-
CSAAGAGGYTF
TGCAGTGCTGCAGGTGCGGGAGGCTACACCTTC
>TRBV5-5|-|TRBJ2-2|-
CASSSGLADTGERFF
TGTGCCAGCAGCTCGGGGCTGGCGGACACCGGGGAGCGGTTTTTT
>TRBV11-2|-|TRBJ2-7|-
CASSLGVPGEQYF
TGTGCCAGCAGCTTGGGAGTTCCCGGCGAGCAGTACTTC
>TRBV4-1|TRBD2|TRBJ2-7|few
CASSHLPGLGQLEQYF
TGCGCCAGCAGCCACTTACCGGGACTAGGGCAACTCGAGCAGTACTTC
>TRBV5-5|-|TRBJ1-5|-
CASSLTGERVNQPQHF
TGTGCCAGCAGCTTGACTGGCGAAAGGGTAAATCAGCCCCAGCATTTT
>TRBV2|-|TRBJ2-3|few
CASSERRASSTDTQYF
TGTGCCAGCAGTGAAAGGCGGGCGTCTAGCACAGATACGCAGTATTTT
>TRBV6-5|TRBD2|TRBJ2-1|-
CASSCDGGTSSYNEQFF
TGTGCCAGCAGTTGCGACGGGGGGACTAGCTCCTACAATGAGCAGTTCTTC
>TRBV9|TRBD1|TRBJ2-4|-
CASSVAGTGAPGIQYF
TGTGCCAGCAGCGTAGCGGGGACAGGGGCCCCCGGAATTCAGTACTTC
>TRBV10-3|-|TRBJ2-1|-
CAIAISGGFVDNEQFF
TGTGCCATTGCAATCTCTGGGGGGTTTGTTGACAATGAGCAGTTCTTC
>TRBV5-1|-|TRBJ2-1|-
CASSRLVGSSEQFF
TGCGCCAGCTCCAGACTGGTCGGGTCCAGTGAGCAGTTCTTC
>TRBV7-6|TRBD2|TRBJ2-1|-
CASSSVLAGLYNEQFF
TGTGCCAGCAGCTCTGTACTAGCGGGGCTATACAATGAGCAGTTCTTC
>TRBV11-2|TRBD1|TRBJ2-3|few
CASSSLGQGPVTDTQYF
TGTGCCAGCAGCTCACTAGGACAGGGTCCGGTCACAGATACGCAGTATTTT
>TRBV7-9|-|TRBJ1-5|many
CASSLQGGQPQHF
TGCGCCAGCAGCTTGCAGGGAGGTCAGCCCCAGCATTTT
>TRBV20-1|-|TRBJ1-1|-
CSGVGGNTDAFF
TGCAGTGGGGTCGGGGGGAACACTGACGCTTTCTTT
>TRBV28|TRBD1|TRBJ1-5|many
CASNWGTGNNQPQHF
TGTGCCAGCAACTGGGGGACAGGAAACAATCAGCCCCAGCATTTT
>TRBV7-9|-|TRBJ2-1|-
CACSPSYFNDEQFF
TGTGCCTGCAGCCCGTCTTATTTTAATGATGAGCAGTTCTTC
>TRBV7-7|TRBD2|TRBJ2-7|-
CASSRECGSTYEQYF
TGTGCCAGCAGTCGGGAGTGCGGGAGTACCTACGAGCAGTACTTC
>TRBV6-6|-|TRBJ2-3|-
CASSGFLGGSDTQYF
TGTGCCAGCAGTGGGTTTCTAGGGGGGTCGGATACGCAGTATTTT
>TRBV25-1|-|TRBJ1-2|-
CASSDGVGGRYGYTF
TGTGCCAGCAGTGATGGTGTAGGGGGGAGGTATGGCTACACCTTC
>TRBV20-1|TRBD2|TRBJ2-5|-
CSAREAGGRVTETQYF
TGCAGTGCTAGAGAAGCAGGCGGGAGGGTCACGGAGACCCAGTACTTC
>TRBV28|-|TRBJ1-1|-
CASSLTVTRSEAFF
TGTGCCAGCAGTTTAACCGTAACACGATCCGAAGCTTTCTTT
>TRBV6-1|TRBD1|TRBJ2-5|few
CASRLGTAKETQYF
TGTGCCAGCAGACTCGGGACAGCCAAAGAGACCCAGTACTTC
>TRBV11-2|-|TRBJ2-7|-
CASRRGAREQYF
TGTGCCAGCAGACGGGGAGCGCGAGAGCAGTACTTC
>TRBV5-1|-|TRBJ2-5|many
CASSLLGETQYF
TGTGCCAGCAGTTTACTGGGGGAGACCCAGTACTTC
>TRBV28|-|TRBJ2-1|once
CASSLPGTKGNEQFF
TGTGCCAGCAGTTTACCCGGAACGAAGGGGAATGAGCAGTTCTTC
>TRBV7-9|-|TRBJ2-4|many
CASSYPDPTVDIQYF
TGTGCCAGCAGCTACCCAGACCCTACAGTTGACATTCAGTACTTC
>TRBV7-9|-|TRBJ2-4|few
CASSLGGTEAKNIQYF
TGTGCCAGCAGCTTAGGGGGGACCGAAGCCAAAAACATTCAGTACTTC
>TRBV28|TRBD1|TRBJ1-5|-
CASSSDRADGQPQHF
TGTGCCAGCAGCTCCGACAGGGCGGATGGTCAGCCCCAGCATTTT
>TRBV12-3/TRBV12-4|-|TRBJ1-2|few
CASSGEGSNYGYTF
TGTGCCAGCTCGGGGGAGGGGAGTAACTATGGCTACACCTTC
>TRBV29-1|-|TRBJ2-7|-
CSVGMDGYEQYF
TGCAGCGTCGGTATGGACGGCTACGAGCAGTACTTC
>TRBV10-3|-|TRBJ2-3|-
CAISVRVGDTQYF
TGTGCCATCAGTGTCCGAGTAGGTGATACGCAGTATTTT
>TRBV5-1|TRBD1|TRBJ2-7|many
CASSVDRGHEQYF
TGCGCCAGCAGCGTCGACAGGGGCCACGAGCAGTACTTC
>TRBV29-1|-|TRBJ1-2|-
CSASKADYGYTF
TGCAGCGCCTCAAAAGCGGACTATGGCTACACCTTC
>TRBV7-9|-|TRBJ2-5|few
CASSLRLAQEVETQYF
TGTGCCAGCAGCTTACGCCTAGCCCAAGAAGTAGAGACCCAGTACTTC
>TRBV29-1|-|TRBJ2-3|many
CSVDSRITDTQYF
TGCAGCGTTGACTCCAGGATCACAGATACGCAGTATTTT
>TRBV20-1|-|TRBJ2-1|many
CSTEEDSYNEQFF
TGCAGTACCGAGGAGGACAGCTACAATGAGCAGTTCTTC
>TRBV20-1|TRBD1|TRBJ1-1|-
CSARRPGTGGTEAFF
TGCAGTGCTAGACGTCCCGGGACAGGGGGCACTGAAGCTTTCTTT
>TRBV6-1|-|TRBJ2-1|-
CASTRLIRDNEQFF
TGTGCCAGCACGCGCCTTATACGGGACAATGAGCAGTTCTTC
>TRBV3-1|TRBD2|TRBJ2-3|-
CASSPSGLADTQYF
TGTGCCAGCAGTCCTAGCGGGTTGGCAGATACGCAGTATTTT
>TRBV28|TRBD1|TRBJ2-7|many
CASSLGQPGAWAHEQYF
TGTGCCAGCAGCCTGGGACAGCCAGGGGCATGGGCTCACGAGCAGTACTTC
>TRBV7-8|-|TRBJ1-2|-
CASSIGLLGRYGYTF
TGTGCCAGCAGCATCGGACTCCTGGGGAGGTATGGCTACACCTTC
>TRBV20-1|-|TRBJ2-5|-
CSATRLARPQETQYF
TGCAGTGCTACCCGACTGGCGAGGCCCCAAGAGACCCAGTACTTC
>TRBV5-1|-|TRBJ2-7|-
CASSWDPLVSYGQYF
TGCGCCAGCAGCTGGGACCCCCTTGTGTCCTACGGGCAGTACTTC
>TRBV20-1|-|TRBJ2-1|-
CSARVSYFQSSEQFF
TGCAGTGCTAGAGTTTCGTACTTTCAGTCATCTGAGCAGTTCTTC
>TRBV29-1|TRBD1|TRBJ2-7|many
CSVAAGGVEQYF
TGCAGCGTTGCCGCAGGGGGCGTCGAGCAGTACTTC
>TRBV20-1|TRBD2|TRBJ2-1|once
CSASGGLGGNEQFF
TGCAGTGCTAGTGGAGGACTAGGTGGGAATGAGCAGTTCTTC
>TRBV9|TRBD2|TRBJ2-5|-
CASSVEGGGAETQYF
TGTGCCAGCAGCGTAGAGGGCGGGGGGGCGGAGACCCAGTACTTC
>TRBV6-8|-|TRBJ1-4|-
CASSYDWTDLNEKLFF
TGTGCCAGCAGTTACGATTGGACAGATTTAAATGAAAAACTGTTTTTT
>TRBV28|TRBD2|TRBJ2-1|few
CASSFLRGGWGEQFF
TGTGCCAGCAGTTTCTTGCGGGGGGGTTGGGGTGAGCAGTTCTTC
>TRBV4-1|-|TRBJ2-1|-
CASSHGNPLASSNEQFF
TGCGCCAGCAGCCATGGTAACCCCCTAGCATCAAGCAATGAGCAGTTCTTC
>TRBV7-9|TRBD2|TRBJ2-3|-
CASSARLAGESDTQYF
TGTGCCAGCAGCGCCCGACTAGCGGGAGAGTCGGATACGCAGTATTTT
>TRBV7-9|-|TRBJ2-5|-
CASSLALGARETQYF
TGTGCCAGCAGCTTAGCGCTGGGGGCGAGAGAGACCCAGTACTTC
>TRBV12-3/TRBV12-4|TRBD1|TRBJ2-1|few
CASTLDRGIPYNEQFF
TGTGCCAGCACCCTCGACAGGGGTATCCCCTACAATGAGCAGTTCTTC
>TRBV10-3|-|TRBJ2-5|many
CAISETGRETQYF
TGTGCCATCAGTGAGACAGGGCGAGAGACCCAGTACTTC